One and the same sample provided the 12 T cell receptor beta chains below, sequenced in a study of cytomegalovirus exposure and HLA in healthy donors. A multiplex PCR was run with 60 Vbeta primers and 13 Jbeta primers. The data were produced by immunoSEQ multiplex PCR, yet TCRdb's version contains in-frame clones alone and is incomplete. The sample comprises about 98,000 clones, approximately 70% of which are singletons, and under 2.5% rests with the top ten. Sequencing was carried out using PBMCs. The receptors come from a man aged 45-65 years in good health and CMV-seronegative.

Remarks on this clone: A junction boundary mismatches the germline segment, possibly from a read error. The chain links TRBV2 to TRBJ1-2, with D possibly matching TRBD1 (5 bases). CDR3 length equals 14 residues. Germline V CDR1 and CDR2: SNHLY, FYNNEI. For the CDR3, the DNA is TGTGCCAGCACTGAACAGGTGGCTAACTATGGCTACACCTTC. It specifies CASTEQVANYGYTF.

V gene TRBV10-1 combines with J gene TRBJ1-1; 10 positions match TRBD1. Unmatched junction bases numbered 3, after V lost 4 bases and J lost 4 bases. CDR1 is WNHNN, CDR2 SYGVQD, per germline (reference sequence). The CDR3 spans 14 residues. CDR3 amino acids: CASSGGTGVTEAFF. CDR3 DNA sequence: TGCGCCAGCAGTGGAGGGACAGGGGTCACTGAAGCTTTCTTT.

The rearrangement uses TRBV29-1 and TRBJ2-3; D may be TRBD2 (5 bases). CDR3 length: 12 amino acids. V dropped 3 bases and J dropped 3 bases, with 7 bases sitting between them. The germline CDR1 and CDR2 sequences are SQVTM and ANQGSEA. The chain's CDR3 is CSVERETDTQYF. The CDR3 DNA reads TGCAGCGTTGAGAGGGAAACAGATACGCAGTATTTT.

In regard to this clone: Compared with germline, one end of the junction differs, possibly owing to a read error. The chain uses TRBV7-9 and TRBJ1-1, with D unresolved. In germline, CDR1 is SEHNR, CDR2 FQNEAQ (reference sequence). This CDR3 contains 12 residues. In DNA, the CDR3 is TGTTCCAGCAGCTTCGGAGGGTCTGAAGCTTTCTTT. It codes for CSSSFGGSEAFF.

This rearrangement joins TRBV2 to TRBJ1-5; D is possibly TRBD1 (6 bases). This CDR3 has 16 amino acids. Trimming pared 6 bases from V and 4 bases from J, leaving 19 bases between. CDR1 is SNHLY and CDR2 is FYNNEI in the germline V gene. The CDR3 spells CASRNRAIQGNQPQHF. The CDR3, as DNA: TGTGCCAGCAGGAACAGGGCCATCCAGGGGAATCAGCCCCAGCATTTT.

The rearrangement joins TRBV4-1 to TRBJ2-5, with 9 bases that match TRBD2. CDR1 MGHRA and CDR2 YSYEKL come from the germline V gene. After removal of 1 base from V and 4 bases from J, the junction contained 4 bases not matched to a gene. This CDR3 spans 15 amino acids. CDR3 bases: TGCGCCAGCAGCCAAGGAGGAGCGGGGGGAGAGACCCAGTACTTC. As protein: CASSQGGAGGETQYF.

This chain joins TRBV2 and TRBJ2-6; a possible D gene is TRBD1 (5 bases). The CDR3 covers 15 residues. The germline V gene has CDR1 SNHLY and CDR2 FYNNEI. Trimming removed 2 bases at V and 2 bases at J, with 7 bases between. CDR3 region: CASSERGAGANVLTF. CDR3 DNA sequence: TGTGCCAGCAGTGAAAGGGGTGCTGGGGCCAACGTCCTGACTTTC.

This clone was observed a handful of times. The DNA for the CDR3 is TGTGCCTGGAGTAAAGCGGGAATCCTAAGGGAAAAACTGTTTTTT. Its protein product is CAWSKAGILREKLFF. V is TRBV30 and J is TRBJ1-4; D is ambiguous. In germline, CDR1 is GTSNPN, CDR2 SVGIG (reference sequence). Trimming removed 2 bases from V and 8 bases from J, with 18 bases in between. This CDR3 has 15 residues. Using reference TRBV30 and TRBJ1-4 for the parts outside the CDR3, the full variable domain is SQTIHQWPATLVQPVGSPLSLECTVEGTSNPNLYWYRQAAGRGLQLLFYSVGIGQISSEVPQNLSASRPQDRQFILSSKKLLLSDSGFYLCAWSKAGILREKLFFGSGTQLSVL.

Only one count was recorded for this clone. The chain recombines TRBV4-2 with TRBJ1-5; D is uncertain. CDR3 length: 14 amino acids. Germline V gene lookup returns CDR1 LGHNA and CDR2 YNFKEQ. V dropped 0 bases and J dropped 3 bases, with 6 bases sitting between them. CDR3 in DNA: TGTGCCAGCAGCCAAGATACAGTCAATCAGCCCCAGCATTTT. It translates to CASSQDTVNQPQHF.

The V call is TRBV14, the J call TRBJ2-2; 8 nucleotides align to TRBD2. CDR1 SGHDN and CDR2 FVKESK come from the germline V gene. The CDR3 has 16 amino acids. The V and J ends lost 0 bases and 2 bases, in that order; junction bases with no gene match: 2. CDR3 DNA: TGTGCCAGCAGCCAAGAAGCGGGGGTAAACACCGGGGAGCTGTTTTTT. It codes for CASSQEAGVNTGELFF.

DNA of the CDR3: TGTGCCTGGAGCGGGGACAGCGAGCAGTACTTC. Its translation is CAWSGDSEQYF. This chain joins TRBV30 and TRBJ2-7; 7 nucleotides agree with TRBD1. With 3 bases clipped from V and 6 bases from J, the junction kept 2 bases outside the gene matches. Germline CDR1 is GTSNPN and CDR2 is SVGIG (reference sequence). This CDR3 is 11 amino acids long.

The chain links TRBV7-6 to TRBJ1-3; D call uncertain. CDR1 and CDR2 from the germline V gene are SGHVS and FNYEAQ. The ends were cut back, 0 bases at V and 0 bases at J, with 9 bases in the middle. There are 16 residues in the CDR3. Here the CDR3 reads CASSLAQEYSGNTIYF. The CDR3 DNA reads TGTGCCAGCAGCTTAGCGCAGGAATACTCTGGAAACACCATATATTTT.